The 21 T cell receptor beta chains below were found in one sample sequenced in a study of a mutant IDH1 vaccine in newly diagnosed glioma. Clones were read by immunoSEQ multiplex PCR, and TCRdb kept only the in-frame ones, dropping some. Here the sample spans approximately 56,000 clones, almost 65% being singletons. Time point of the sample: week 47, end of study. Doses consisted of 300 ug of mutant IDH1 20-mer peptide each, paired with topical imiquimod. Their antigen targets remain unknown. This sample comprised peripheral blood mononuclear cells (PBMCs), obtained from a glioma patient whose treatment included an IDH1 peptide vaccine. The origin of the receptors is a man aged 35-49 years with glioma. Some clones in this sample may be carry-over from other donors' samples.

J is TRBJ1-1 and V is TRBV7-9, with TRBD1 as a possible D gene (5 bases). Germline-derived CDR1 and CDR2 are SEHNR and FQNEAQ (reference sequence). Trimming removed 1 base from V and 1 base from J, with 10 bases in between. The CDR3 covers 15 residues. CDR3 amino acids: CASSLGGPRNTEAFF. CDR3 DNA sequence: TGTGCCAGCAGCTTAGGGGGCCCCCGGAACACTGAAGCTTTCTTT. Full variable domain (remainder filled in from reference TRBV7-9 and TRBJ1-1): DTGVSQNPRHKITKRGQNVTFRCDPISEHNRLYWYRQTLGQGPEFLTYFQNEAQLEKSRLLSDRFSAERPKGSFSTLEIQRTEQGDSAMYLCASSLGGPRNTEAFFGQGTRLTVV.

The genes are TRBV5-1 and TRBJ2-7; no clear D gene. With 4 bases removed from V and 2 bases from J, the gap between germline ends came to 13 bases. Germline CDR1 is SGHRS and CDR2 is YFSETQ. The CDR3 has 14 residues. The CDR3 protein is CASSPLTDTYEQYF. The CDR3 nucleotides are TGCGCCAGCAGCCCCTTGACGGATACCTACGAGCAGTACTTC.

This clone has a single count. The gene calls are TRBV5-6 and TRBJ1-6; 7 bases match TRBD1. The trim removed 4 bases at V and 11 bases at J, leaving 3 bases unmatched. CDR3 length: 12 amino acids. CDR1 is SGHDT, CDR2 YYEEEE, per germline. In DNA form, the CDR3 reads TGTGCCAGCAGCACGACAGGGACACCCCTCCACTTT. Translated, it gives CASSTTGTPLHF. Using reference TRBV5-6 and TRBJ1-6 for the parts outside the CDR3, the full variable domain is DAGVTQSPTHLIKTRGQQVTLRCSPKSGHDTVSWYQQALGQGPQFIFQYYEEEERQRGNFPDRFSGHQFPNYSSELNVNALLLGDSALYLCASSTTGTPLHFGNGTRLTVT.

This clone was picked up a small number of times. The CDR3 DNA follows: TGTGCCAGCAGTGTCAGGGATATTCAGCCCCAGCATTTT. Its protein is CASSVRDIQPQHF. The chain combines TRBV25-1 with TRBJ1-5, with D maybe TRBD1 (5 bases). Germline CDR1 and CDR2: MGHDK and SYGVNS. This CDR3 comprises 13 residues. V gave up 4 bases and J gave up 6 bases, with 10 bases separating them.

This sequence joins TRBV6-6 and TRBJ1-2; the D gene is possibly TRBD1 (6 bases). The CDR3 is 15 amino acids. Between the trimmed V and J ends, which lost 2 bases and 0 bases, there was a span of 10 bases. Germline V gene sequence: CDR1 MNHNY, CDR2 SVGAGI (reference sequence). As DNA, the CDR3 is TGTGCCAGCAGTTACCGGACAGCCTCTAACTATGGCTACACCTTC. Translating it yields CASSYRTASNYGYTF.

This clone was recorded once. The CDR3 loop is CASSPTGNSMNTEAFF. CDR3 DNA: TGCGCCAGCAGTCCCACAGGGAATAGTATGAACACTGAAGCTTTCTTT. This sequence joins TRBV10-1 and TRBJ1-1; perhaps TRBD1 as D (6 bases). The CDR3 runs 16 residues. V was trimmed by 5 bases and J by 0 bases, leaving 16 bases between them. Looked up from germline, CDR1 is WNHNN and CDR2 is SYGVQD (reference sequence).

This chain joins TRBV5-1 and TRBJ2-3, with D perhaps TRBD1 (6 bases). The CDR3 is 13 amino acids. V dropped 2 bases and J dropped 6 bases, with 10 bases sitting between them. Germline V gene sequence: CDR1 SGHRS, CDR2 YFSETQ. This CDR3 reads CASSFPGDDTQYF. CDR3 nucleotide sequence: TGCGCCAGCAGCTTCCCAGGGGATGATACGCAGTATTTT.

The gene calls are TRBV5-8 and TRBJ2-7, with D perhaps given as TRBD1 or TRBD2 (6 bases each). CDR1 is SGHTS, CDR2 YDEGEE, per germline. V was clipped by 5 bases and J by 3 bases, with 15 bases between them. This CDR3 has 14 residues. The CDR3 nucleotides read TGTGCCAGCAGGCGGAGGGGGGAGAACTACGAGCAGTACTTC. The encoded protein is CASRRRGENYEQYF.

The J gene is TRBJ1-2, the V gene TRBV29-1; TRBD1 might be the D (6 bases). The germline V gene encodes CDR1 SQVTM and CDR2 ANQGSEA. This CDR3 has 12 residues. V was trimmed by 6 bases and J by 4 bases, leaving 12 bases between them. CDR3 sequence reads: CSVPTGTYGYTF. CDR3 coding DNA: TGCAGCGTACCGACAGGCACCTATGGCTACACCTTC. Complete variable domain (other parts from reference TRBV29-1 and TRBJ1-2): SAVISQKPSRDICQRGTSLTIQCQVDSQVTMMFWYRQQPGQSLTLIATANQGSEATYESGFVIDKFPISRPNLTFSTLTVSNMSPEDSSIYLCSVPTGTYGYTFGSGTRLTVV.

The V call is TRBV19, the J call TRBJ1-2; 8 bases fit TRBD1. This CDR3 is 15 amino acids long. The V gene's germline CDR1 is LNHDA and CDR2 SQIVND (reference sequence). V lost 4 bases and J lost 2; bases outside the gene matches: 6. The CDR3 DNA sequence: TGTGCCAGTAGTACCCCAGGACAGGGAAACTATGGCTACACCTTC. Residues: CASSTPGQGNYGYTF.

J is TRBJ2-3 and V is TRBV25-1; 10 bases are shared with TRBD2. Germline assignment: CDR1 MGHDK and CDR2 SYGVNS. The CDR3 extends over 15 amino acids. With 5 bases clipped from V and 8 bases from J, the junction kept 10 bases outside the gene matches. This CDR3 is CASSSSGGAGSTQYF. The DNA for the CDR3 is TGTGCCAGCAGTTCGAGCGGGGGGGCAGGAAGTACGCAGTATTTT.

This clone was observed a handful of times. J is TRBJ2-3 and V is TRBV9; 7 bases are shared with TRBD1. There are 14 residues in the CDR3. From germline, CDR1 is SGDLS and CDR2 YYNGEE. The ends lost 1 base at V and 2 bases at J; junction bases unmatched: 1. The CDR3 reads CASSVTGDTDTQYF. In DNA, the CDR3 is TGTGCCAGCAGCGTAACAGGGGACACAGATACGCAGTATTTT.

J is TRBJ2-1 and V is TRBV30, with D perhaps matching TRBD2 (6 bases). CDR1 is GTSNPN, CDR2 SVGIG, per germline (reference sequence). V lost 5 bases and J 2 bases, leaving 10 bases between the germline ends. The CDR3 length is 13 residues. CDR3 amino acids: CAWGTGPYNEQFF. The CDR3 DNA reads TGTGCCTGGGGGACTGGCCCCTACAATGAGCAGTTCTTC.

The chain carries TRBV27 and TRBJ2-5; no definite D call. The CDR3 has 15 residues. Germline V gives CDR1 MNHEY, CDR2 SMNVEV (reference sequence). V was pared by 6 bases and J by 8 bases, with 22 bases between. The CDR3 loop reads CASRPGRGPSDTQYF. The CDR3 nucleotides read TGTGCCAGCAGACCTGGCCGTGGTCCGAGTGACACCCAGTACTTC.

The V gene is TRBV7-2, the J gene TRBJ2-7; D unresolved. The length of the CDR3 is 14 residues. Germline V gene data show CDR1 as SGHTA and CDR2 as FQGNSA. Trimming shortened V by 1 base and J by 2 bases, and 9 bases separated the two germline ends. In DNA form, the CDR3 reads TGTGCCAGCAGCTTAGGGTCCCTCACCTACGAGCAGTACTTC. It translates to CASSLGSLTYEQYF.

This rearrangement joins TRBV27 to TRBJ1-1; D uncertain. The CDR3 loop spans 15 amino acids. Trimming stripped 4 bases from V and 3 bases from J, with 15 bases between. Germline V gene sequence: CDR1 MNHEY, CDR2 SMNVEV (reference sequence). The CDR3 nucleotides are TGTGCCAGCAGTTCGCGGGTCGTCCGAGACACTGAAGCTTTCTTT. Its protein product is CASSSRVVRDTEAFF.

This clone came up once. This chain connects TRBV7-8 to TRBJ2-5, with D perhaps given as TRBD1 or TRBD2 (5 bases each). The J call is uncertain, as TRBJ2-7 better fits the DNA end. CDR3 length: 16 amino acids. Germline CDR1 is SGHVS and CDR2 is FQNEAQ. CDR3 sequence reads: CASSLEVRVGDYEQYF. DNA of the CDR3: TGTGCCAGCAGCTTAGAGGTGAGGGTAGGGGACTACGAGCAGTACTTC.

The chain links TRBV25-1 to TRBJ2-5; no firm D call. The CDR3 sequence is 13 residues long. Germline CDR1 is MGHDK and CDR2 is SYGVNS. V lost 1 base and J lost 2, with 5 bases in between. CDR3 nucleotides: TGTGCCAGCAGTGAATGGGGTCAAGAGACCCAGTACTTC. Its translation: CASSEWGQETQYF.

The rearrangement links TRBV5-4 to TRBJ2-7, with a tentative D call TRBD1 (5 bases). The ends were cut back, 4 bases at V and 4 bases at J, with 15 bases in the middle. This CDR3 has 14 residues. Germline V CDR1 and CDR2: SGHNT, YYREEE (reference sequence). The DNA for the CDR3 is TGTGCCAGCAGCCCCCGGAACAGGATTTACGAGCAGTACTTC. As protein: CASSPRNRIYEQYF.

The gene calls are TRBV10-3 and TRBJ1-5; the D gene is possibly TRBD1 (5 bases). Germline V gene data show CDR1 as ENHRY and CDR2 as SYGVKD. Trimming cost V 4 bases and J 5 bases, with 12 bases left between them. The CDR3 has 14 amino acids. CDR3: CAISVHAGDQPQHF. Written as DNA, the CDR3 is TGTGCCATCAGTGTTCACGCGGGGGATCAGCCCCAGCATTTT.

This clone was detected once. The rearrangement joins TRBV7-2 to TRBJ2-5; TRBD1 might be the D (7 bases). This CDR3 has 15 amino acids. Germline V gene data show CDR1 as SGHTA and CDR2 as FQGNSA. The ends were cut back, 5 bases at V and 1 base at J, with 14 bases in the middle. CDR3 loop: CASSPGGTVQETQYF. The DNA for the CDR3 is TGTGCCAGCAGCCCCGGAGGGACAGTCCAAGAGACCCAGTACTTC.